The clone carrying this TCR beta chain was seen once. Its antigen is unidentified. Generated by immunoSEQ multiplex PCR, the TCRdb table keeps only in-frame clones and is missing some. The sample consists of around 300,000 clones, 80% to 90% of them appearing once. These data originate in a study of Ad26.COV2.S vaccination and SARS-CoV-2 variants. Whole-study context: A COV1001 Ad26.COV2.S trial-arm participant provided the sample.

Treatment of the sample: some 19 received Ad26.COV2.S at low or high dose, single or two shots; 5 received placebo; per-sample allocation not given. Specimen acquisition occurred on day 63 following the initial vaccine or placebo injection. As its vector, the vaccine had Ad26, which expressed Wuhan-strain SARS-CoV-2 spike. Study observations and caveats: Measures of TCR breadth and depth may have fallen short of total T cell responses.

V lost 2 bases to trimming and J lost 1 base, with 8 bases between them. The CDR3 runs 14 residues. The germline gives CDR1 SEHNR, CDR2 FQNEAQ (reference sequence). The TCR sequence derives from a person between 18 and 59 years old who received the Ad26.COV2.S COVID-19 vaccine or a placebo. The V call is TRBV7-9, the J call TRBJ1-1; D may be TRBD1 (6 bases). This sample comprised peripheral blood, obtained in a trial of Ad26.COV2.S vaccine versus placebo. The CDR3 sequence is CASSLQGPNTEAFF. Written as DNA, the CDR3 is TGTGCCAGCAGCTTACAGGGGCCGAACACTGAAGCTTTCTTT. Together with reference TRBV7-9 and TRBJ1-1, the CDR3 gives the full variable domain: DTGVSQNPRHKITKRGQNVTFRCDPISEHNRLYWYRQTLGQGPEFLTYFQNEAQLEKSRLLSDRFSAERPKGSFSTLEIQRTEQGDSAMYLCASSLQGPNTEAFFGQGTRLTVV.